This T cell receptor (beta chain) originates from a study of CD39 and CD103 CD8 tumor-infiltrating T cells (dated by TCRdb to 2016 to 2019). Regarding the complete study: Repertoire comparisons were shown for an HPV-positive HNSCC, an HPV-negative HNSCC, an ovarian cancer and a melanoma patient. Deep sequencing of TCRbeta CDR3 was used to compare the repertoires of CD8 TIL subsets, defined by CD103 and CD39, with those of peripheral memory CD8 T cells. General study outcomes and caveats: Clonotypes from DP TILs were seldom detected in blood or uninvolved lymph node, while clonotypes from DN TILs overlapped to a large extent with peripheral memory CD8 repertoires. Compared with DN and SP CD8 TILs and with blood memory CD8 T cells, DP CD8 TILs appeared more oligoclonal, with the top 30 clonotypes covering 56-86%.

As for this clone: Its binding antigen is unknown. No clone much larger than this one lies a single base away; base qualities are absent.

The germline V gene sets CDR1 to SGHVS and CDR2 to FNYEAQ. CDR3 length: 12 amino acids, cysteine to phenylalanine. Kept here is only the CDR3 DNA, which spans 36 bases and is read in frame from base 1. Trimming costs V 5 bases and J 10 bases, and their ends lie 12 bases apart. At the time of sample collection the patients were not on therapy, although prior treatments varied from chemotherapy, radiotherapy, surgery and immunotherapy to no treatment. After thawing, cells went through T lymphocyte enrichment using a negative-selection kit, with EpCAM beads added for tumor-infiltrating lymphocytes. Memory CD8 T cells were sorted using a CD8+CD4-CD45RA- gate, without regard to whether the cells expressed CCR7. Peripheral blood mononuclear cells were isolated by Ficoll-Paque PLUS gradient and cryopreserved before analysis. On a FACSAria II, each population was sorted to around 99% purity, and the resulting cell pellets were frozen for TCR sequencing with no culture step.

Genomic DNA was extracted with the DNeasy Blood and Tissue Kit from 10,000 to 100,000 sorted cells per subset. The immunoSEQ service sequenced and mapped the TCRbeta V-J or V-D-J regions, with each sample reaching coverage above 9.5x. Turning to the authors' computational methods: Analysis was restricted to productive rearrangements exported from the immunoSEQ Analyzer platform, and clonality was assessed using the 500 most abundant clones. The Morisita-Horn similarity index and the Jaccard index were used to quantify repertoire overlap between populations. In 5 or 6 cancer patients, Morisita-Horn similarity was measured between the TCR repertoires of CD8 T-cell subsets. TCRdb took over this immuneACCESS table, retaining in-frame rearrangements with V and J assigned. Such tables are incomplete; in checked studies, under half of the missing clones stem from an unresolved V gene, and the remainder is unexplained. That table supplies the V and J calls and clone size; D and trimming were determined from the DNA. Present in this sample are roughly 15,000 clones, 85% to 95% of which were seen just once. The top ten clonotypes cover 4.3% of the sample.

The V gene is TRBV7-6 and the J gene is TRBJ2-1; a tentative D match to TRBD2 spans 5 bases. Material for sequencing was CD8+ T cells sorted from blood. According to the study, the label for this sample's cell subset or site signals: total memory CD8 T cells (CD45RA-CCR7+/-) from blood or uninvolved lymph node. The TCR comes from a human donor with head and neck squamous cell carcinoma. The nucleotide sequence is TGTGCCAGCAGCCATCTCCCGGGAGAGCAGTTCTTC. It is translated as CASSHLPGEQFF. The variable domain in full, with residues beyond the CDR3 obtained from the reference TRBV7-6 and TRBJ2-1 genes, is GAGVSQSPRYKVTKRGQDVALRCDPISGHVSLYWYRQALGQGPEFLTYFNYEAQQDKSGLPNDRFSAERPEGSISTLTIQRTEQRDSAMYRCASSHLPGEQFFGPGTRLTVL.